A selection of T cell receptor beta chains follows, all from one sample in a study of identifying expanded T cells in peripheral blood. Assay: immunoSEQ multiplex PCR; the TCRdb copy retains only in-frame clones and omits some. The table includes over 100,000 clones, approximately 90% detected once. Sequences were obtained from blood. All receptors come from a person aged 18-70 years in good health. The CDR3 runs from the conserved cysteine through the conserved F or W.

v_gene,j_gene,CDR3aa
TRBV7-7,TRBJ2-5,CASRGGDQETQYF
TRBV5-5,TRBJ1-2,CASSPGGAAGNYGYTF
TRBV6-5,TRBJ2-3,CASSHGGGKDHTQYF
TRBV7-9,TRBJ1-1,CASSLERGNTEAFF
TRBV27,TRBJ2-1,CASREVPYNEQFF
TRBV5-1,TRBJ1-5,CASSLTGLSNQPQHF
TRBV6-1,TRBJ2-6,CASSERGAGANVLTF
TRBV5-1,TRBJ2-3,CASSPSLPADTQYF
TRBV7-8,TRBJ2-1,CASSLNAGGNEQFF
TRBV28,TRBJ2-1,CASSSGSGFNEQFF
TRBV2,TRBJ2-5,CASSGTAQETQYF
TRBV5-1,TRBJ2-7,CASSKKQQPDVEQYF
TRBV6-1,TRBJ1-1,CASTLNWGQGDRAFF
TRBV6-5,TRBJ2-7,CASRPRTTSHYEQYF
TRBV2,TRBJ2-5,CASRYSSGTQYF
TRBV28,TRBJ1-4,CASSLVQGKLFF
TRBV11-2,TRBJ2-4,CASSLGQGSGIQYF
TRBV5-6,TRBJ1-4,CASSLSLQGGEKLFF
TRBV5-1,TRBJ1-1,CASSLRVQGDTEAFF
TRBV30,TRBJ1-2,CAWTGGNYGYTF
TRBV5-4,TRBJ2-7,CASSLQGYEQYF
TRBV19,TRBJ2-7,CASMSGTSVPYEQYF
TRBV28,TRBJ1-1,CASSLRGTEAFF
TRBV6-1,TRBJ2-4,CASSGGTGALAKNIQYF
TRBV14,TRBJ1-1,CASSPWGGNTEAFF
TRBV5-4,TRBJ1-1,CASSSYSSRDTEAFF
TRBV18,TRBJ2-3,CASSPPQTSTDTQYF
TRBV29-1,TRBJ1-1,CSVRTGGNTDTEAFF
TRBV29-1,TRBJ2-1,CSYSGSSYNEQFF
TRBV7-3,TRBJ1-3,CASSPGHGNTIYF
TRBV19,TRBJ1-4,CATRQGFNEKLFF
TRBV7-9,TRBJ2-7,CASSLDLDGPRYF
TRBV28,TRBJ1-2,CASSRGDYGYTF
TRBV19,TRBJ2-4,CASSQGVKNIQYF
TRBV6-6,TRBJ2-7,CASWTGGGNEQYF
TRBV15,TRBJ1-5,CATSQTGTGQSNQPQHF
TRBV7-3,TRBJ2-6,CASSFLGTHTRGANVLTF
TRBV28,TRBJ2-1,CASSLPLATSYNEQFF
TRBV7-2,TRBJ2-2,CASSLRGGADGELFF
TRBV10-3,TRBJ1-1,CAINTGMNTEAFF
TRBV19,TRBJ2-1,CASRIDSSYNEQFF
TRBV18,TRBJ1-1,CASSSDANTEAFF
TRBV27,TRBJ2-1,CASSEGGQEWIF
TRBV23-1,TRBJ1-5,CASNRHSNQPQHF
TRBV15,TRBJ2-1,CATSRGTGDVHEQFF
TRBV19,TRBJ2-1,CASSTQGHEQFF
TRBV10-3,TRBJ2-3,CAISARFSLTDTQYF
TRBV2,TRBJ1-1,CASTATGGSITEAFF
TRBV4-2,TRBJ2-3,CASRAGTGLTDTQYF
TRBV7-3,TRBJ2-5,CASSPPDLETQYF
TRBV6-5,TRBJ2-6,CASSRGSSGANVLTF
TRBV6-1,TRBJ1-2,CASSETGGGGYTF